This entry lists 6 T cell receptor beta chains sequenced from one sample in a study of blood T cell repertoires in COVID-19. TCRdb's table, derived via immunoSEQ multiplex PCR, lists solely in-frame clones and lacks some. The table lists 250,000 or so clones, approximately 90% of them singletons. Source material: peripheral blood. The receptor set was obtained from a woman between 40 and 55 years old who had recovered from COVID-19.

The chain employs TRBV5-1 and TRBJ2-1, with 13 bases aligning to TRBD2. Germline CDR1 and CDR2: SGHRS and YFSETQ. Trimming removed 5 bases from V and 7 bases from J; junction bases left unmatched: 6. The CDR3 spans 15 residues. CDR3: CASRRTSGSRNEQFF. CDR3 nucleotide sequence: TGCGCCAGCAGACGGACTAGCGGGAGTCGGAATGAGCAGTTCTTC.

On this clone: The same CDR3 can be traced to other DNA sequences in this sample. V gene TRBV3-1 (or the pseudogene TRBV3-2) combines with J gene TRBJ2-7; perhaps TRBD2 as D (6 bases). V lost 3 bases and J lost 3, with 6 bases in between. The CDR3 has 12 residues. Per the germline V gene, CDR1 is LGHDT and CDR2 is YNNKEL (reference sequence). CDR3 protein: CASSQGGYEQYF. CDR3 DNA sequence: TGTGCCAGCAGCCAGGGGGGCTACGAGCAGTACTTC.

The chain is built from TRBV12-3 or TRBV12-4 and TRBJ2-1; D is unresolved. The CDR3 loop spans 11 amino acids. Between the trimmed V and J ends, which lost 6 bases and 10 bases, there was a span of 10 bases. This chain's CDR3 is CASRAAGEQFF. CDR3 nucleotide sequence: TGTGCCAGCAGGGCAGCCGGGGAGCAGTTCTTC.

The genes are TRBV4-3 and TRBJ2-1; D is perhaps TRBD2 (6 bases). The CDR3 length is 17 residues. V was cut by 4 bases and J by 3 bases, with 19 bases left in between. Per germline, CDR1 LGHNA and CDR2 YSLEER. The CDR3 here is CASSPAPGGISYNEQFF. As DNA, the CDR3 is TGCGCCAGCAGCCCCGCCCCTGGCGGGATCAGCTACAATGAGCAGTTCTTC.

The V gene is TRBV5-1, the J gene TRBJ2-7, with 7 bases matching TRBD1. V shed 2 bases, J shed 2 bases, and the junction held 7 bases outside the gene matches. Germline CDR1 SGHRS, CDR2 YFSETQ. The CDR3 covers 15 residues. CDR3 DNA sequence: TGCGCCAGCAGCTTCTCTCTCGGACAGGCCTACGAGCAGTACTTC. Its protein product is CASSFSLGQAYEQYF.

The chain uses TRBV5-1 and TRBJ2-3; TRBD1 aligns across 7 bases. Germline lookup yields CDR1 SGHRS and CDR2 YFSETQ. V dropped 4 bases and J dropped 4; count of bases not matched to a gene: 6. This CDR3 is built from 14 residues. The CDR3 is CASSHGQEADTQYF. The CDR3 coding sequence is TGCGCCAGCAGCCACGGACAGGAGGCAGATACGCAGTATTTT.